This T cell receptor beta chain was found in a study of cytomegalovirus exposure and HLA in healthy donors. This CDR3 is 13 amino acids long. CDR1 and CDR2 (germline): MNHEY, SMNVEV (reference sequence). After removal of 6 bases from V and 5 bases from J, the junction contained 3 bases not matched to a gene. PCR primers comprised 60 Vbeta and 13 Jbeta primers. Only in-frame clones appear in the TCRdb table, and some are missing; sequencing was by immunoSEQ multiplex PCR. Of under 200,000 clones in the sample, 65% to 75% are singletons; the top ten hold approximately 1.6%. The J gene is TRBJ1-5, the V gene TRBV27; 8 bases fit TRBD1. Sequenced: PBMCs. This sequence originates from a girl under 18 in good health and CMV-seronegative. Here the CDR3 DNA reads TGTGCCAGCAGCCAGGACAGGGATCAGCCCCAGCATTTT. Translated, it gives CASSQDRDQPQHF.